Below are 23 T cell receptor beta chains sequenced from a single sample in a study of vaccination effects on CD4 cells after COVID-19. Profiled with immunoSEQ multiplex PCR; TCRdb holds only in-frame clones, not every one. The repertoire holds almost 40,000 clones, with more than 75% as singletons. With roughly 9 days of culture completed, CD4+ T cells were isolated. No antigen has been assigned to these receptors. Here the sequenced sample was CD4+ T cells from PBMCs cultured without peptide, taken before COVID-19 vaccination. These receptors were obtained from a human donor who received a COVID-19 vaccine.

This clone has more than one count but fewer than ten. The chain employs TRBV6-5 and TRBJ2-2; D uncertain. CDR1 MNHEY and CDR2 SVGAGI come from the germline V gene. The ends were cut back, 0 bases at V and 8 bases at J, with 10 bases in the middle. The CDR3 covers 14 residues. CDR3 DNA sequence: TGTGCCAGCAGTTACTCCCCAGTGCGGGGGGAGCTGTTTTTT. Its protein is CASSYSPVRGELFF.

This chain uses TRBV2 with TRBJ1-1; 7 bases line up with TRBD1. There are 11 residues in the CDR3. Looked up from germline, CDR1 is SNHLY and CDR2 is FYNNEI. The V and J ends lost 7 bases and 4 bases, in that order; junction bases with no gene match: 0. The CDR3 reads CASTGGTEAFF. DNA for the CDR3: TGTGCCAGCACAGGGGGCACTGAAGCTTTCTTT.

The CDR3 here is CASSQYSTPRETQYF. The CDR3 region has the DNA TGCGCCAGCAGTCAATATTCGACTCCAAGGGAGACCCAGTACTTC. The chain employs TRBV23-1 and TRBJ2-5; D not resolved. TRBV23-1 is an ORF, and what it does is uncertain. The CDR3 totals 15 residues. Deletions cut 1 base from V and 5 bases from J, with 14 bases between.

V usage is TRBV11-2 and J usage is TRBJ2-7; D is perhaps TRBD1 (6 bases). CDR1 and CDR2 (germline): SGHAT, FQNNGV. V lost 5 bases and J 2 bases, leaving 10 bases between the germline ends. This CDR3 has 13 residues. This CDR3 reads CASSRDITYEQYV. The DNA of the CDR3 is TGTGCCAGCAGCAGGGACATTACCTACGAGCAGTACGTC.

The rearrangement links TRBV5-8 to TRBJ2-2; TRBD1 matches at 7 bases. This CDR3 spans 15 amino acids. In germline, CDR1 is SGHTS, CDR2 YDEGEE. V lost 4 bases, J lost 4 bases, and 7 bases stayed unmatched. The CDR3 DNA is TGTGCCAGCAGCCTGGACAGGTTCCCCACCGGGGAGCTGTTTTTT. It encodes CASSLDRFPTGELFF.

V gene TRBV5-1 combines with J gene TRBJ2-5; D gene ambiguous. The CDR3 runs 13 residues. Germline CDR1 is SGHRS and CDR2 is YFSETQ. The V end lost 0 bases, the J end lost 1 base, and 4 bases lay between the germline ends. The CDR3 sequence: CASSLALQETQYF. CDR3 coding DNA: TGCGCCAGCAGCTTGGCCCTCCAAGAGACCCAGTACTTC.

The gene calls are TRBV7-8 and TRBJ2-5; D possibly corresponds to TRBD2 (6 bases). Trimming cost V 8 bases and J 1 base, with 17 bases left between them. This CDR3 region has 15 residues. The germline V gene encodes CDR1 SGHVS and CDR2 FQNEAQ. In DNA form, the CDR3 reads TGTGCCAGCTTAGATACACCGGGGGTCCAAGAGACCCAGTACTTC. Protein: CASLDTPGVQETQYF.

The chain joins TRBV19 to TRBJ2-2; the match to TRBD2 covers 8 bases. V lost 4 bases and J lost 7; bases outside the gene matches: 8. The V gene's germline CDR1 is LNHDA and CDR2 SQIVND (reference sequence). The CDR3 has 15 amino acids. The CDR3 region is CASSTRTSPSGELFF. Here the CDR3 DNA reads TGTGCCAGTAGTACTAGGACTAGCCCTAGCGGGGAGCTGTTTTTT.

The chain couples TRBV5-6 to TRBJ1-4; no firm D call. The CDR3 has 14 residues. Germline V gene data show CDR1 as SGHDT and CDR2 as YYEEEE. With 0 bases removed from V and 5 bases from J, the gap between germline ends came to 8 bases. The chain's CDR3 is CASSLGGKNEKLFF. The CDR3 DNA reads as TGTGCCAGCAGCTTGGGCGGGAAGAATGAAAAACTGTTTTTT.

The gene calls are TRBV27 and TRBJ2-1, with a tentative D call TRBD1 (5 bases). Trimming cost V 5 bases and J 4 bases, with 9 bases left between them. The germline V gene has CDR1 MNHEY and CDR2 SMNVEV (reference sequence). The CDR3 spans 13 residues. In DNA, the CDR3 is TGTGCCAGCAGTCCCAGGGTTTACAATGAGCAGTTCTTC. Translating it yields CASSPRVYNEQFF.

The chain recombines TRBV5-4 with TRBJ2-7; 12 nucleotides match TRBD1. V trimming: 4 bases; J trimming: 2 bases; junction bases outside the gene matches: 4. The CDR3 has 15 amino acids. The V gene's germline CDR1 is SGHNT and CDR2 YYREEE (reference sequence). This CDR3 reads CASSGGTGGTYEQYV. The CDR3 region has the DNA TGTGCCAGCAGCGGGGGGACAGGGGGCACCTACGAGCAGTACGTC.

The chain combines TRBV7-2 with TRBJ2-5; the match to TRBD2 covers 11 bases. Germline CDR1 reads SGHTA; CDR2 reads FQGNSA. This CDR3 spans 19 amino acids. V gave up 2 bases and J gave up 4 bases; unmatched junction bases: 15. The CDR3 spells CASSLLALRASGGTETQYF. CDR3 coding DNA: TGTGCCAGCAGCTTACTAGCCCTTCGTGCTAGCGGGGGGACAGAGACCCAGTACTTC. Based on the CDR3 plus reference TRBV7-2 and TRBJ2-5, the full variable domain is GAGVSQSPSNKVTEKGKDVELRCDPISGHTALYWYRQSLGQGLEFLIYFQGNSAPDKSGLPSDRFSAERTGGSVSTLTIQRTQQEDSAVYLCASSLLALRASGGTETQYFGPGTRLLVL.

The chain uses TRBV7-3 and TRBJ2-5, with TRBD2 matching over 10 bases. The CDR3 contains 18 residues. Germline loops: CDR1 SGHTA, CDR2 FQGTGA. Trimming took 0 bases from V and 3 from J; bases not matched to a gene: 10. CDR3 sequence (DNA): TGTGCCAGCAGCTTAACCCCAAGGGGAGCGGGGGGGGAAGAGACCCAGTACTTC. Amino acid sequence: CASSLTPRGAGGEETQYF.

V and J are TRBV5-4 and TRBJ1-1; weak D call: TRBD1 (5 bases). The CDR3 runs 15 residues. Looked up from germline, CDR1 is SGHNT and CDR2 is YYREEE (reference sequence). Trimming took off 0 bases at V and 1 base at J, with 10 bases between the two ends. Here the CDR3 reads CASSLGGFENTEAFF. CDR3 in DNA: TGTGCCAGCAGCTTGGGGGGGTTCGAGAACACTGAAGCTTTCTTT.

The J gene is TRBJ2-6, the V gene TRBV11-2, with TRBD2 as a possible D gene (5 bases). Germline-derived CDR1 and CDR2 are SGHAT and FQNNGV. The V end was cut by 6 bases, the J end by 1 base, with 16 bases between. This CDR3 contains 17 residues. The CDR3 bases are TGTGCCAGCAGACGCCATCAGTCGGGGTCTGGGGCCAACGTCCTGACTTTC. It specifies CASRRHQSGSGANVLTF.

V gene TRBV19 combines with J gene TRBJ2-1, with D possibly matching TRBD2 (6 bases). V lost 6 bases, J lost 0 bases, and 12 bases lay in between. CDR3 length: 15 amino acids. Germline V gene sequence: CDR1 LNHDA, CDR2 SQIVND (reference sequence). The CDR3 DNA reads TGTGCCAGTAGGGGACTCTCGAGCTCCTACAATGAGCAGTTCTTC. This codes for CASRGLSSSYNEQFF.

Here the CDR3 reads CASSPLNGHDEQFF. For the CDR3, the DNA is TGTGCCAGCTCACCACTAAATGGGCACGATGAGCAGTTCTTC. The V gene is TRBV18, the J gene TRBJ2-1; unclear D gene. Germline V lookup: CDR1 KGHSH, CDR2 LQKENI. CDR3 length: 14 amino acids. The V end lost 1 base, the J end lost 8 bases, and 12 bases lay between the germline ends.

The chain is built from TRBV5-5 and TRBJ2-3; possible D gene TRBD1, 6 bases. V lost 3 bases to trimming and J lost 3 bases, with 14 bases between them. Germline V gene sequence: CDR1 SGHKS, CDR2 YYEKEE (reference sequence). This CDR3 is 15 amino acids long. CDR3 sequence: CASSSQGIRTDTQYF. CDR3 DNA: TGTGCCAGCAGCTCCCAGGGGATAAGGACAGATACGCAGTATTTT. The entire variable domain, with the rest obtained from reference TRBV5-5 and TRBJ2-3, is as follows: DAGVTQSPTHLIKTRGQQVTLRCSPISGHKSVSWYQQVLGQGPQFIFQYYEKEERGRGNFPDRFSARQFPNYSSELNVNALLLGDSALYLCASSSQGIRTDTQYFGPGTRLTVL.

This chain links TRBV5-1 with TRBJ1-2, with D unclear. The germline CDR1 and CDR2 sequences are SGHRS and YFSETQ. CDR3 length equals 14 residues. Trimming left V 0 bases short and J 0 bases short, with 6 bases between. CDR3 residues: CASSLAQANYGYTF. The CDR3 DNA follows: TGCGCCAGCAGCTTGGCGCAGGCTAACTATGGCTACACCTTC.

The V and J genes are TRBV5-1 and TRBJ2-5; a possible D gene is TRBD2 (5 bases). Trimming removed 5 bases from V and 4 bases from J, with 15 bases in between. The CDR3 is 14 residues long. The germline CDR1 and CDR2 sequences are SGHRS and YFSETQ. Written as DNA, the CDR3 is TGCGCCAGCAGACTAGTGTTGGGTTCAGAGACCCAGTACTTC. Encoded protein: CASRLVLGSETQYF.

A few counts support this clone. The V gene is TRBV19, the J gene TRBJ1-1; D may be TRBD1 (5 bases). The CDR3 runs 15 residues. V lost 5 bases, J lost 1 base, and 14 bases lay in between. Germline V gives CDR1 LNHDA, CDR2 SQIVND (reference sequence). The CDR3 bases are TGTGCCAGTAGTGACAACAGGCCCCCGAACACTGAAGCTTTCTTT. Translated: CASSDNRPPNTEAFF.

V is TRBV27 and J is TRBJ1-2, with D perhaps matching TRBD1 (6 bases). This CDR3 spans 14 amino acids. V lost 4 bases and J 3 bases, leaving 12 bases between the germline ends. Germline CDR1 is MNHEY and CDR2 is SMNVEV (reference sequence). In nucleotides, the CDR3 is TGTGCCAGCAGTTCACAGGGACCCGACTATGGCTACACCTTC. Translation gives CASSSQGPDYGYTF.

J is TRBJ2-7 and V is TRBV5-4; 9 bases map to TRBD1. V shed 1 base, J shed 5 bases, and the junction held 1 base outside the gene matches. Germline CDR1 reads SGHNT; CDR2 reads YYREEE (reference sequence). This CDR3 contains 13 residues. CDR3 sequence (DNA): TGTGCCAGCAGCTTGACAGGGGGCAACGAGCAGTACGTC. This codes for CASSLTGGNEQYV.